Here is one T cell receptor (beta chain) with its context. Germline trimming cut 7 bases from V and 3 bases from J; bases unmatched to any gene: 3. Germline assignment: CDR1 SGHRS and CDR2 YFSETQ. This CDR3 region has 14 residues. In the original workflow: Quantification of nucleated cells was approximated via reference gene primer amplification. Only in-frame clones appear in the TCRdb table, and some are missing; sequencing was by immunoSEQ multiplex PCR. The DNA was the basis for D and trimming; V, J and clone size are from that table. Among over 70,000 clones listed, about 74% were seen once. This record belongs to a study of blood T cell repertoires in COVID-19. Study-level information: The study drew acute and convalescent COVID-19 samples from the United States, Italy and Spain.

Sequenced material: peripheral blood. The chain recombines TRBV5-1 with TRBJ2-1; 11 bases match TRBD2. The sequence derives from a man between 65 and 85 years old with COVID-19, enrolled during active disease. The CDR3 is CASALAGGYNEQFF. DNA of the CDR3: TGCGCCAGCGCCCTAGCGGGAGGCTACAATGAGCAGTTCTTC.